The present entry profiles one T cell receptor beta chain with its context. Its antigen specificity is not known. No much larger clonotype is one base removed from it; base qualities were not supplied. The data were obtained in a study of radiation and T cells in renal cell carcinoma (dated by TCRdb to between 2020 and 2021). A note on the overall study: A total of roughly 53 samples underwent TCR beta sequencing, made up of around 26 tumors and about 27 peripheral blood samples. Across all 55 or so samples, under 4,500,000 unique CDR3 nucleotide sequences, encoding around 2.4 million unique CDR3 amino acid sequences, were identified.

TCR beta libraries were generated from genomic DNA with the immunoSEQ kit, following the manufacturer's recommendations. For library preparation, a first multiplex PCR was performed with proprietary primers, followed by a second PCR in which unique barcodes were added, and bead cleanups were performed after each round. Each sample batch included a kit-provided positive control reaction and a negative control reaction. The final libraries were assessed on an Agilent 4200 TapeStation D1000 ScreenTape, pooled by volume, and quantified by qPCR. An Illumina NextSeq500 fitted with a MidOutput 150-cycle cartridge performed the sequencing, running 156 Read1 cycles and 15 Index1 cycles with the kit's custom primers. The pooled library was loaded at about 0.98 pM, with a roughly 18% PhiX control spiked in. In the authors' own workflow: The vendor-processed data were analyzed in R, and a clonotype was defined as all T cells that share the same CDR3 nucleotide sequence. In the clone abundance analyses, frequencies were normalized to the 10,000 most abundant clones in each sample. Public T cell clones, averaging fewer than five per sample, were removed before analysis. The dominant motif analysis was done with ImmunoMap using the PAM10 matrix, a gap penalty of 30, and a homology threshold of 0.3, and motifs with a cumulative frequency of at least 0.01 were considered dominant. TCRdb obtained this table from immuneACCESS and retained in-frame rearrangements with V and J assigned. These tables miss some clones; where compared with another copy, unresolved V genes account for less than half of the shortfall, and the remainder is unexplained. V and J calls and clone size are those listed in that table; D and trimming were worked out from the DNA. For this sample the table gives some 14,000 clones, of which approximately 50% were detected only once. The top ten clones comprise approximately 10% of the sample.

Beyond this particular receptor, the publication reports: A greater number of dominant CDR3 motifs was detected in irradiated tumors than in control tumors, and a larger share of the repertoire was occupied by these motifs in irradiated tumors than in control tumors. Because the trial had a single-armed design, the trial could not examine how radiation dose or scheduling affected the TCR repertoire. Irradiated tumors showed higher TCR clonality than controls, with the top 100 clonotypes averaging about 50% of the repertoire versus 43% in nephrectomy-only tumors. Because only small tumor regions of approximately 1 g were available, intratumoral heterogeneity was not captured.

Via the germline V gene, CDR1 is SQVTM and CDR2 ANQGSEA. From its cysteine to its phenylalanine, the CDR3 spans 14 amino acids. Left in the record is the CDR3 DNA by itself, 42 bases read in frame from the first base. Deletion took 5 bases off V and 1 base off J, with a span of 13 bases between the germline ends. The sample's time point, from its label and the paper: tumor resected at nephrectomy. Sample treatment or condition, as interpreted from the label and publication: treatment-naive control, cytoreductive nephrectomy. Control tumors were obtained from treatment-naive renal cell carcinoma patients in whom cytoreductive nephrectomy was performed without prior radiation. Every patient had renal cell carcinoma of clear cell pathology. The control tumors used for TCR sequencing were from a few females and approximately 11 males, were resected between 2011 and 2014, and had a median patient age of around 50 years (range 40 to 82). Tumors were mechanically dissociated, digested with collagenase/hyaluronidase at 37 °C, processed in gentleMACS C tubes, and stored in liquid nitrogen. The QIAamp DNA Blood Mini Kit (Qiagen) was used to prepare genomic DNA for TCR sequencing. Only samples passing all quality control checks were included in the analyses.

Specimen: tumor tissue, collected from a patient whose treatment was nephrectomy without radiotherapy. Rearrangement joined TRBV29-1 to TRBJ2-3; no D gene can be assigned with confidence. This receptor was taken from a man aged 50-59 years with renal cell carcinoma. The DNA reads TGCAGCGTTAGGATGGGGTCCGGCACAGATACGCAGTATTTT. It translates to CSVRMGSGTDTQYF.